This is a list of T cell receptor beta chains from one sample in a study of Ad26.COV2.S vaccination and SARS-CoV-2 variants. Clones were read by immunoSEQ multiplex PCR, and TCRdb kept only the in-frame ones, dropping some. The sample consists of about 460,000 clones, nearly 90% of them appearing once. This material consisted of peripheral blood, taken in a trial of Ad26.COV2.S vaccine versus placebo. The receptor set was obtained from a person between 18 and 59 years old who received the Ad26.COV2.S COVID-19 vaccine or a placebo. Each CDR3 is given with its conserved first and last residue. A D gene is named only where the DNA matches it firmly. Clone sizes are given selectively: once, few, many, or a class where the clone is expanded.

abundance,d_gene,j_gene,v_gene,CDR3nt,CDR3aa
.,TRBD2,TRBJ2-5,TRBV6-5,TGTGCCAGCAGTTCCACCGGGACTAGAAAAGAGACCCAGTACTTC,CASSSTGTRKETQYF
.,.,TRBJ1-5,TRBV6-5,TGTGCCAGCAGTTACGTGGGGGTCACCGAGGAACCCCAGCATTTT,CASSYVGVTEEPQHF
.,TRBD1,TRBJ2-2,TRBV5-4,TGTGCCAGCAGCTTTAGAACAGGGGGCATCGGGGAGCTGTTTTTT,CASSFRTGGIGELFF
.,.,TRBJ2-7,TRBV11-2,TGTGCCAGCAGCCAACAGGGGGGGAGTTACGAGCAGTACTTC,CASSQQGGSYEQYF
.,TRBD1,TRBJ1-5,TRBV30,TGTGCCTGGAGTCCCCGGACAGGGTTCCTTGGTAAGCCCCAGCATTTT,CAWSPRTGFLGKPQHF
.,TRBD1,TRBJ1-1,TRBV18,TGTGCCAGCTCACCAAGGGGGGACAGGGGCGCTGAAGCTTTCTTT,CASSPRGDRGAEAFF
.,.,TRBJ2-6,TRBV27,TGTGCCAGCAGTTATGCTCCAGACTCTGGGGCCAACGTCCTGACTTTC,CASSYAPDSGANVLTF
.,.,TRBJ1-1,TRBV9,TGTGCCAGCAGCGTAGACCAGACGAACACTGAAGCTTTCTTT,CASSVDQTNTEAFF
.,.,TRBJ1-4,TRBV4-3,TGCGCCAGCAGCCAAGAGTCGACGGCAACTAATGAAAAACTGTTTTTT,CASSQESTATNEKLFF
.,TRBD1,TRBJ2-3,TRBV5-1,TGCGCCAGCAGCTTGGCGACAGGGGGGAGGGATACGCAGTATTTT,CASSLATGGRDTQYF
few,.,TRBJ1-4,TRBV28,TGTGCCAGCAGTTTAGGTGGTGGGGTTAGGATAGAAAAACTGTTTTTT,CASSLGGGVRIEKLFF
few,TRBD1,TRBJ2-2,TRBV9,TGTGCCAGCAGCCCCGGGACAGGGGTTTTCACCGGGGAGCTGTTTTTT,CASSPGTGVFTGELFF
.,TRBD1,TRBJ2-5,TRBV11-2,TGTGCCAGCAGCTTAATCGGTGGGGACAGCCGACTACAAGAGACCCAGTACTTC,CASSLIGGDSRLQETQYF
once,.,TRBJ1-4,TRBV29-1,TGCAGCGTAGCTCGGGGACCTGGCGAAAAACTGTTTTTT,CSVARGPGEKLFF
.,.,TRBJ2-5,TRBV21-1,TGTGCCAGCAGCCCTCGGGCGGGGGGGCCTCAGGAGACCCAGTACTTC,CASSPRAGGPQETQYF
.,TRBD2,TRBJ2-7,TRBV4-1,TGCGCCAGCAGCCGCCTACTAGCGGGAGGGCCGGGCGAGCAGTACTTC,CASSRLLAGGPGEQYF
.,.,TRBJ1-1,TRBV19,TGTGCCAGTAGTACGCAGCGGACAGCGAACACTGAAGCTTTCTTT,CASSTQRTANTEAFF
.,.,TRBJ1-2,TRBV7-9,TGTGCCAGCAGACGAGTGACGGGTGACTATGGCTACACCTTC,CASRRVTGDYGYTF
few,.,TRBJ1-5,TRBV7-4,TGTGCCAGCACCAATCAGCCCCAGCATTTT,CASTNQPQHF
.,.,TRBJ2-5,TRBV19,TGTGCCAGTAGTATTGGTTTGGTCCAAGAGACCCAGTACTTC,CASSIGLVQETQYF
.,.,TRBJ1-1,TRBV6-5,TGTGCCAGCAGTTCTCCTCCGAGGAACACTGAAGCTTTCTTT,CASSSPPRNTEAFF
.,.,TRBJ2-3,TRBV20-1,TGCAGTGCTAGTGCCGGGACTAGCACAGATACGCAGTATTTT,CSASAGTSTDTQYF
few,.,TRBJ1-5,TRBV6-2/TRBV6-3,TGTGCCAGCAGTTACGTGGCAGACCATAGCAATCAGCCCCAGCATTTT,CASSYVADHSNQPQHF
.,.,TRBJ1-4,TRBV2,TGTGCCAGCCGGGCCCCCAATGAAAAACTGTTTTTT,CASRAPNEKLFF
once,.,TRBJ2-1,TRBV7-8,TGTGCCAGCAGCTTAGTATTGAATGAGCAGTTCTTC,CASSLVLNEQFF
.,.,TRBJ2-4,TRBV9,TGTGCCAGCAGCGTAGCGGGGGGCTCGGGCATTCAGTACTTC,CASSVAGGSGIQYF
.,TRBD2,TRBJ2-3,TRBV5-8,TGTGCCAGCAGCCAATACCCGGGACTAGCGGAAAACACAGATACGCAGTATTTT,CASSQYPGLAENTDTQYF
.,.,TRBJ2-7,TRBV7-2,TGTGCCAGCAGCTTCGGGATAACCCTCAGGGAGCAGTACTTC,CASSFGITLREQYF
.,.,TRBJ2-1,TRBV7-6,TGTGCCAGCAGCACATCGTACAATGAGCAGTTCTTC,CASSTSYNEQFF
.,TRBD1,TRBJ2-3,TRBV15,TGTGCCACCAGCATCCCAGGGGGTCCAGATACGCAGTATTTT,CATSIPGGPDTQYF
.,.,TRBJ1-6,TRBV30,TGTGCCTGGAGTGGAGGAGGCTCCTATAATTCACCCCTCCACTTT,CAWSGGGSYNSPLHF
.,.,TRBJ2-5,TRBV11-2,TGTGCCAGCAGCCGGGTGGGGGGAGAGACCCAGTACTTC,CASSRVGGETQYF
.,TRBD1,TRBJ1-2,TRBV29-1,TGCAGCGCAGTACGGGAGGGGGCGGGTTATGGCTACACCTTC,CSAVREGAGYGYTF
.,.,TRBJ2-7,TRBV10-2,TGCGCCAGCAGTCTGGGGGCGGGCTACGAGCAGTACTTC,CASSLGAGYEQYF
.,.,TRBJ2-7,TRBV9,TGTGCCAGCAGCGTAGCTGGACATACAGCCTACGAGCAGTACTTC,CASSVAGHTAYEQYF
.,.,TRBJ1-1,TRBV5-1,TGCGCCAGCAGAATTGGGCTGGTCTGGAACACTGAAGCTTTCTTT,CASRIGLVWNTEAFF
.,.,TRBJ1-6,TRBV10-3,TGTGCCATCAGTGCGGAGGGCGCGGGTAATTCACCCCTCCACTTT,CAISAEGAGNSPLHF
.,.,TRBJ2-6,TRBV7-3,TGTGCCAGCAGCTCATCCGGTACCTCTGGGGCCAACGTCCTGACTTTC,CASSSSGTSGANVLTF
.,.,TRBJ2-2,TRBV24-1,TGTGCCACCGAGAAGCAGGGAGCGCTGAACACCGGGGAGCTGTTTTTT,CATEKQGALNTGELFF
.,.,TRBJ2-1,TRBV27,TGTGCCAGCAGTTATTATCAGAGCTCCTACAATGAGCAGTTCTTC,CASSYYQSSYNEQFF
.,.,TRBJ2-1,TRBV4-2,TGTGCCAGCAGCCAAGAGATAATAAGCTCCTACAATGAGCAGTTCTTC,CASSQEIISSYNEQFF